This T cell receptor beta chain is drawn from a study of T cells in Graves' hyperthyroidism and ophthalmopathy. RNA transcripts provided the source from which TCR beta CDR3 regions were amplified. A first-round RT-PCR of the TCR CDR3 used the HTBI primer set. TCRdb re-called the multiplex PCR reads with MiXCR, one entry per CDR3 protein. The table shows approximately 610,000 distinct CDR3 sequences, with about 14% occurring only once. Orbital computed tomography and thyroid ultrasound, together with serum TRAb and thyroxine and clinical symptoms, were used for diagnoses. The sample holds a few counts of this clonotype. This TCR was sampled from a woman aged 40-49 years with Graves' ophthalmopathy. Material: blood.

The CDR3 is CASSWTGEGTDTQYF. The CDR3 DNA reads as TGTGCCAGCAGCTGGACAGGGGAGGGCACAGATACGCAGTATTTT. The chain is built from TRBV5-6 and TRBJ2-3; TRBD1 matches at 9 bases. The V segment lost 3 bases and the J segment 1 base; nucleotides outside the gene matches: 3. Germline V gene lookup returns CDR1 SGHDT and CDR2 YYEEEE. The CDR3 totals 15 residues.